Listed below are T cell receptor beta chains from one sample, sequenced in a study of identifying expanded T cells in peripheral blood. Assay used: immunoSEQ multiplex PCR; TCRdb lists only in-frame clones, some missing. The sample holds tens of thousands of clones, around 82% seen once. The sequenced sample was blood. All receptors derive from a person aged 18-70 years in good health. Both conserved end residues are part of each CDR3. The D gene is left open where the match is weak.

-	TRBV7-9	CASSTDIGLGETQYF
-	TRBV30	CAWGGDPTYGYTF
TRBD1	TRBV27	CASSSRQGFSKNIQYF
-	TRBV18	CASSPGLGRETQYF
TRBD2	TRBV27	CASGNIAGRNTGELFF
-	TRBV6-5	CASRETGSSYNEQFF
TRBD1	TRBV7-2	CASSTRGREEQYF
-	TRBV27	CASRPQIAPYEQYF
TRBD1	TRBV19	CASSPRDRGNEQFF
-	TRBV5-6	CASSSDNTARRTF
-	TRBV6-6	CASRGIGGIETQYF
TRBD1	TRBV2	CASSDMGTGGASKIPQHF
-	TRBV25-1	CASSDGRDTGELFF
-	TRBV30	CAWSEVGAEQYF
-	TRBV27	CASSLWAGSWNTEAFF
TRBD1	TRBV30	CACNQGALKTEAFF
TRBD2	TRBV5-5	CASSFGLAGYQETQYF
-	TRBV6-1	CATTELSYNEQFF
-	TRBV5-5	CASSGLLRSGANVLTF
-	TRBV7-8	CASSPNNYGYTF
TRBD2	TRBV9	CASSVAATLSGRAGKDTQYF
-	TRBV30	CAWGTRNGYTEAFF
-	TRBV4-1	CASGVSGARTDTQYF
TRBD1	TRBV2	CASRQGQLANTGELFF
-	TRBV13	CASSLDIYGYTF
-	TRBV19	CASNGAGSLNYGYTF
-	TRBV6-5	CASSQPNYEQYF
-	TRBV19	CASSMGLVEGGETQYF
-	TRBV29-1	CSVSVPRGLGYNEQFF
-	TRBV7-8	CASSLGRRTRGYTF
TRBD1	TRBV5-1	CASKTGEANYGYTF
-	TRBV27	CASSLSKSGYIYEQYF
TRBD1	TRBV30	CAWIRDRGVTEAFF
TRBD2	TRBV5-1	CASSLEASGRQTGELFF
-	TRBV5-5	CASSWQVNTEAFF
-	TRBV2	CASKGIGETQYF
TRBD1	TRBV5-1	CASSLSTGGSAGNTIYF
-	TRBV6-1	CASSEQGSPAGTEAFF
-	TRBV5-4	CASSLVSEQETQYF
-	TRBV5-1	CASSLVSGHTDTQYF
-	TRBV12-5	CASAQLDYGYTF
TRBD1	TRBV14	CASSKNRGSNTGELFF
TRBD1	TRBV18	CASSPRRNRDSINEQFF
TRBD1	TRBV7-9	CASSALTGSLSGELFF
-	TRBV4-3	CASSQDPLTGELFF
-	TRBV28	CASSGLDRAQYF
-	TRBV28	CASSPRAPAQYEQFF
TRBD1	TRBV28	CASRGVRQGARGYTF
TRBD2	TRBV7-9	CASSLAGRGVLWNEQFF
-	TRBV25-1	CASSAGGFYGYTF
-	TRBV6-1	CASSEEGGAPANYGYTF
TRBD2	TRBV14	CASSQWGLAAHNEQFF
-	TRBV4-1	CASSQVGVNTGELFF
-	TRBV19	CASSSRGANYGYTF
TRBD2	TRBV6-5	CATGREGVGDTQYF
-	TRBV6-5	CASSERRNYGYTF